The present T cell receptor (beta chain) was sequenced within a study of CD8+CD57+ T cells in acquired aplastic anemia. Study summary: The DNA of sorted CD4+ and CD8+ cells averaged 3.2 ug. An average of approximately 11 million reads for CD4+ cells was obtained from healthy donors. Findings of the study overall: The number of CD8+ CDR3 sequences shared by patients and controls was roughly 30. Controls and patients did not differ significantly in CD8+ Simpson's diversity.

For CDR3 and TCR beta VDJ profiling, genomic DNA was the template used. TCRdb used MiXCR to reprocess the reads, holding one entry per CDR3 protein. The sample yields hundreds of thousands of distinct CDR3 sequences, about 70% seen once. CDR1 SGHTA and CDR2 FQGNSA come from the germline V gene. The CDR3 is 15 residues long. V shed 5 bases and J 14 bases; nucleotides not matched to a gene: 17. Concerning this clonotype itself: Its antigen is undetermined.

The sample taken for sequencing was sorted CD4+, CD8+, or CD8+CD57+ T cells (not recorded which) from PBMCs. The chain carries TRBV7-2 and TRBJ2-2; 7 bases agree with TRBD1. The receptor was isolated from a human donor in good health, serving as a control. The CDR3 spells CASSKGGSGSNVLFF. CDR3 DNA sequence: TGTGCCAGCAGCAAAGGGGGCTCTGGGTCCAACGTCCTGTTTTTT.